This T cell receptor (beta chain) emerged from a study of T cells in Graves' hyperthyroidism and ophthalmopathy. About the study: Peripheral blood draws took place at initial diagnosis, ahead of any treatment.

TCR beta CDR3 regions were amplified from RNA transcripts. Initially, a first-round RT-PCR of the TCR CDR3 employed the HTBI primer set. One entry per CDR3 protein results from TCRdb running MiXCR on the multiplex PCR reads. Among fewer than 650,000 distinct CDR3 sequences listed, more than 13% were seen once. Source material for PBMCs was about 11 ml fresh peripheral blood. General study results and limits: Among clonotypes expanded in thyroid above 0.001, most were also found in blood. Ophthalmopathy, as predicted by the model, came a median 6.5 months after the prediction.

Note on this clonotype: What it binds is unknown. Given a much more abundant clone one base away, this may be a read error.

The CDR3 is 16 amino acids. The germline V and J ends were trimmed by 5 bases and 1 base, with 18 bases remaining between them. Looked up from germline, CDR1 is SGHAT and CDR2 is FQNNGV. This TCR derives from a woman between 18 and 29 years old with Graves' ophthalmopathy. Sequencing used blood. The V gene is TRBV11-2, the J gene TRBJ2-7; possible D gene TRBD2, 6 bases. The CDR3 loop reads CASSPPRGRESYEQYF. In DNA, the CDR3 is TGTGCCAGCAGCCCTCCGCGGGGCAGGGAATCCTACGAGCAGTACTTC.